The 30 T cell receptor beta chains reported below all come from one sample, sequenced in a study of naive and memory T cell subsets. Two oligonucleotides, mixed equimolar, formed the beta constant-region primer covering TRBC1 and TRBC2. The ligated cDNA underwent four PCR rounds using SP2 and nested alpha and beta constant-region primers. TCRdb analysed the UMI-ligation and nested PCR reads with MiXCR anew, one entry per CDR3 protein. The table lists 95,000 to 150,000 distinct CDR3 sequences, 36% of them singletons. Sequenced: central memory CD4+ T cells from blood. Receptor source: a human donor in good health.

This rearrangement joins TRBV20-1 to TRBJ1-5; 8 nucleotides match TRBD1. V gave up 4 bases and J gave up 5 bases; unmatched junction bases: 7. Germline-derived CDR1 and CDR2 are DFQATT and SNEGSKA (reference sequence). CDR3 length: 14 amino acids. In DNA form, the CDR3 reads TGCAGTGCTAAAAGAGGACAGGGCCATCAGCCCCAGCATTTT. As protein: CSAKRGQGHQPQHF.

This clonotype was observed a few times. The rearrangement links TRBV2 to TRBJ2-2, with D possibly being TRBD1 (5 bases). V was clipped by 5 bases and J by 7 bases, with 23 bases between them. Germline V gene sequence: CDR1 SNHLY, CDR2 FYNNEI. There are 17 residues in the CDR3. CDR3 nucleotide sequence: TGTGCCAGCAGTCCGACAGCTCCCCCACGAAGGGGCGGGGAGCTGTTTTTT. It encodes CASSPTAPPRRGGELFF.

The chain recombines TRBV24-1 with TRBJ1-2; D gene uncertain. The CDR3 is 12 residues long. Per germline, CDR1 KGHDR and CDR2 SFDVKD. Between the trimmed V and J ends, which lost 5 bases and 4 bases, there was a span of 7 bases. CDR3: CATSGGSYGYTF. DNA of the CDR3: TGTGCCACCAGTGGAGGGTCCTATGGCTACACCTTC.

The chain uses TRBV6-5 and TRBJ2-1; TRBD2 is a possible D gene (5 bases). With 2 bases removed from V and 0 bases from J, the gap between germline ends came to 5 bases. This CDR3 contains 14 residues. Germline V CDR1 and CDR2: MNHEY, SVGAGI. CDR3 DNA sequence: TGTGCCAGCAGTTACGAGGGCTCCTACAATGAGCAGTTCTTC. Translated: CASSYEGSYNEQFF.

At least ten counts were recorded for this clonotype. The chain uses TRBV29-1 and TRBJ2-7; no reliable D call. The V and J ends lost 2 bases and 4 bases respectively, with 15 bases between them. Germline-derived CDR1 and CDR2 are SQVTM and ANQGSEA. This CDR3 spans 14 amino acids. The CDR3 sequence: CSVELVTRRYEQYF. Written as DNA, the CDR3 is TGCAGCGTTGAACTGGTAACCAGAAGGTACGAGCAGTACTTC.

The genes are TRBV20-1 and TRBJ1-6, with D tentatively TRBD1 (5 bases). The CDR3 totals 15 residues. V was trimmed by 4 bases and J by 7 bases, leaving 17 bases between them. CDR1 is DFQATT and CDR2 is SNEGSKA in the germline V gene (reference sequence). For the CDR3, the DNA is TGCAGTGCTAATAACATGGACACTGAGAATTCACCCCTCCACTTT. It specifies CSANNMDTENSPLHF.

The chain joins TRBV6-5 to TRBJ1-1; D is undetermined. CDR3 length: 13 amino acids. The germline gives CDR1 MNHEY, CDR2 SVGAGI. V was trimmed by 2 bases and J by 3 bases, leaving 7 bases between them. The CDR3 DNA reads TGTGCCAGCAGTTACGGCACTTACACTGAAGCTTTCTTT. Translation: CASSYGTYTEAFF.

The chain uses TRBV30 and TRBJ2-5; no reliable D call. V lost 0 bases to trimming and J lost 5 bases, with 10 bases between them. Germline loops: CDR1 GTSNPN, CDR2 SVGIG (reference sequence). The CDR3 runs 13 residues. CDR3 residues: CAWSVRVRETQYF. The CDR3 nucleotides read TGTGCCTGGAGTGTACGTGTTCGGGAGACCCAGTACTTC.

The table lists this clonotype with a few counts. The J gene is TRBJ2-7, the V gene TRBV6-5, with TRBD1 matching over 7 bases. The CDR3 totals 18 residues. J lost 6 bases, V lost 6 bases, and 23 bases had no gene match. CDR1 is MNHEY and CDR2 is SVGAGI in the germline V gene. The CDR3 region has the DNA TGTGCCAGCAGACCGGGACAGAAAACCAGATTAACACACTCCGAGCAGTACTTC. Its protein product is CASRPGQKTRLTHSEQYF.

The chain has TRBV12-3 or TRBV12-4 and TRBJ1-5; D gene uncertain. The CDR3 is 14 residues long. Trimming left V 3 bases short and J 4 bases short, with 10 bases between. CDR3 nucleotide sequence: TGTGCCAGCAGTTTTGTGGGTAGAAATCAGCCCCAGCATTTT. This gives the protein CASSFVGRNQPQHF.

The chain has TRBV7-6 and TRBJ2-1; 7 bases fit TRBD2. V shed 2 bases, J shed 9 bases, and the junction held 10 bases outside the gene matches. The length of the CDR3 is 15 residues. Germline CDR1 SGHVS, CDR2 FNYEAQ. CDR3 residues: CASSLYTGGYGEQFF. DNA for the CDR3: TGTGCCAGCAGCTTATATACGGGAGGTTATGGTGAGCAGTTCTTC.

This clonotype appeared a few times. The rearrangement uses TRBV14 and TRBJ2-1; D possibly uses TRBD1 or TRBD2 (5 bases each). The length of the CDR3 is 14 residues. V lost 2 bases and J lost 7, with 12 bases in between. In germline, CDR1 is SGHDN, CDR2 FVKESK. The DNA for the CDR3 is TGTGCCAGCAGCCAAAGAGGCAGGGAGAATGAGCAGTTCTTC. Amino acid sequence: CASSQRGRENEQFF.

This chain connects TRBV6-2 or TRBV6-3 to TRBJ2-2; 7 bases align to TRBD2. V trimming: 8 bases; J trimming: 7 bases; junction bases outside the gene matches: 4. Germline CDR1 MNHEY, CDR2 SVGEGT. This CDR3 has 12 amino acids. CDR3 DNA sequence: TGTGCCAGCTGGGGGGGTCACGGGGAGCTGTTTTTT. It encodes CASWGGHGELFF.

This clonotype was counted ten times or more. The chain uses TRBV12-3 or TRBV12-4 and TRBJ2-4, with 9 bases fitting TRBD1. This CDR3 is 16 amino acids long. Unmatched junction bases numbered 5, after V lost 5 bases and J lost 0 bases. CDR3 region: CASSPRTGVAKNIQYF. In nucleotides, the CDR3 is TGTGCCAGCAGTCCTCGGACAGGGGTAGCCAAAAACATTCAGTACTTC.

CDR3 sequence reads: CASMPGALYNEQFF. The CDR3 DNA follows: TGCGCCAGCATGCCGGGGGCCCTATACAATGAGCAGTTCTTC. J is TRBJ2-1 and V is TRBV5-1; the D call may be TRBD1 or TRBD2 (6 bases each). Germline-derived CDR1 and CDR2 are SGHRS and YFSETQ. This CDR3 is 14 amino acids long. The germline V and J ends were trimmed by 6 bases and 4 bases, with 14 bases remaining between them.

The genes are TRBV2 and TRBJ2-5; 7 bases are shared with TRBD1. Per the germline V gene, CDR1 is SNHLY and CDR2 is FYNNEI. The CDR3 runs to 14 residues. V gave up 5 bases and J gave up 6 bases; unmatched junction bases: 9. The CDR3 coding sequence is TGTGCCAGCAGTACAGGGGAGAACAAAAAGACCCAGTACTTC. It encodes CASSTGENKKTQYF.

This sequence joins TRBV15 and TRBJ2-3, with D maybe TRBD2 (5 bases). CDR1 and CDR2 from the germline V gene are LNHNV and YYDKDF (reference sequence). The CDR3 is 13 amino acids. Trimming removed 4 bases from V and 3 bases from J, with 8 bases in between. In nucleotides, the CDR3 is TGTGCCACCAGCACGGGGAATACAGATACGCAGTATTTT. Translating it yields CATSTGNTDTQYF.

The chain is built from TRBV5-5 and TRBJ2-1, with D hard to call. Deletions cut 4 bases from V and 4 bases from J, with 18 bases between. Per germline, CDR1 SGHKS and CDR2 YYEKEE (reference sequence). This CDR3 region has 16 residues. The CDR3 protein is CASSQESPIGYNEQFF. In DNA form, the CDR3 reads TGTGCCAGCAGCCAGGAGAGTCCGATCGGGTACAATGAGCAGTTCTTC.

This chain connects TRBV28 to TRBJ1-5, with D possibly being TRBD1 (6 bases). With 7 bases removed from V and 7 bases from J, the gap between germline ends came to 14 bases. The CDR3 spans 13 residues. The V gene's germline CDR1 is MDHEN and CDR2 SYDVKM. The CDR3 is CASTPQGIQPQHF. DNA of the CDR3: TGTGCCAGCACCCCGCAGGGGATCCAGCCCCAGCATTTT.

The genes are TRBV12-3 or TRBV12-4 and TRBJ2-1, with 12 bases lining up with TRBD2. The CDR3 consists of 17 residues. Trimming cost V 10 bases and J 5 bases; bases outside gene matches: 15. The CDR3 DNA reads as TGTGCCACCTCAGAGGCTAGCGGGAGGGCCCGTAACAATGAGCAGTTCTTC. Encoded protein: CATSEASGRARNNEQFF.

The chain employs TRBV4-3 and TRBJ2-2, with D unclear. CDR1 and CDR2 from the germline V gene are LGHNA and YSLEER. V was cut by 0 bases and J by 0 bases, with 14 bases left in between. This CDR3 has 18 amino acids. This CDR3 is CASSQDPKGSANTGELFF. CDR3 nucleotides: TGCGCCAGCAGCCAAGATCCTAAGGGCTCGGCGAACACCGGGGAGCTGTTTTTT.

This chain connects TRBV7-2 to TRBJ2-7, with 7 bases aligning to TRBD1. V was pared by 4 bases and J by 0 bases, with 6 bases of the junction left unmatched. The CDR3 consists of 15 residues. Germline assignment: CDR1 SGHTA and CDR2 FQGNSA. CDR3 protein: CASSWPGQTSYEQYF. CDR3 nucleotide sequence: TGTGCCAGCAGCTGGCCGGGACAGACCTCCTACGAGCAGTACTTC.

The table lists this clonotype with a few counts. The chain joins TRBV29-1 to TRBJ1-1; no firm D call. Trimming removed 0 bases at V and 4 bases at J, with 9 bases between. This CDR3 region has 13 residues. Germline V gives CDR1 SQVTM, CDR2 ANQGSEA. The CDR3 DNA is TGCAGCGTTGAAGACAATCGTGGCACTGAAGCTTTCTTT. Translating gives CSVEDNRGTEAFF. Looking up the rest from reference TRBV29-1 and TRBJ1-1 gives the full variable domain: SAVISQKPSRDICQRGTSLTIQCQVDSQVTMMFWYRQQPGQSLTLIATANQGSEATYESGFVIDKFPISRPNLTFSTLTVSNMSPEDSSIYLCSVEDNRGTEAFFGQGTRLTVV.

The chain uses TRBV20-1 and TRBJ1-2; tentative D call: TRBD1 (6 bases). The CDR3 is 14 amino acids. Germline loops: CDR1 DFQATT, CDR2 SNEGSKA (reference sequence). Trimming stripped 0 bases from V and 8 bases from J, with 16 bases between. CDR3 DNA sequence: TGCAGTGCTAGAGACCCGGGGGGGGCTAACGGCTACACCTTC. Encoded protein: CSARDPGGANGYTF.

This clonotype showed up just a few times. V and J are TRBV29-1 and TRBJ2-7; the match to TRBD2 covers 8 bases. V shed 4 bases, J shed 4 bases, and the junction held 9 bases outside the gene matches. Germline loops: CDR1 SQVTM, CDR2 ANQGSEA. The CDR3 consists of 14 residues. The CDR3 reads CSVVQQRERYEQYF. For the CDR3, the DNA is TGCAGCGTTGTGCAGCAGCGGGAGAGGTACGAGCAGTACTTC.

The rearrangement uses TRBV29-1 and TRBJ2-3; the match to TRBD2 covers 10 bases. Germline trimming cut 0 bases from V and 6 bases from J; bases unmatched to any gene: 12. Germline-derived CDR1 and CDR2 are SQVTM and ANQGSEA. The CDR3 covers 17 residues. The CDR3: CSVEDPKASGSVDTQYF. In nucleotides, the CDR3 is TGCAGCGTTGAAGACCCCAAGGCTAGCGGGAGTGTTGATACGCAGTATTTT.

The V and J genes are TRBV20-1 and TRBJ2-3; D might be TRBD2 (6 bases). The CDR3 consists of 14 residues. Germline V lookup: CDR1 DFQATT, CDR2 SNEGSKA (reference sequence). The germline V and J ends were trimmed by 4 bases and 3 bases, with 14 bases remaining between them. The CDR3 is CSAKAAGTTDTQYF. CDR3 nucleotide sequence: TGCAGTGCTAAAGCAGCGGGTACGACAGATACGCAGTATTTT.

The J gene is TRBJ2-6, the V gene TRBV10-3; 7 positions agree with TRBD1. The CDR3 totals 17 residues. V gave up 6 bases and J gave up 0 bases; unmatched junction bases: 8. Germline V gene lookup returns CDR1 ENHRY and CDR2 SYGVKD. CDR3 protein: CAIRRDSQYSGANVLTF. In DNA, the CDR3 is TGTGCCATCAGAAGGGACAGTCAATACTCTGGGGCCAACGTCCTGACTTTC.

This clonotype came up a few times. V is TRBV28 and J is TRBJ2-7, with 11 bases that match TRBD1. Per germline, CDR1 MDHEN and CDR2 SYDVKM. The CDR3 loop spans 14 amino acids. J lost 3 bases, V lost 3 bases, and 1 base had no gene match. The CDR3 spells CASSFGTGGYEQYF. CDR3 DNA sequence: TGTGCCAGCAGTTTTGGGACAGGGGGCTACGAGCAGTACTTC.

This chain links TRBV3-1 with TRBJ2-3, with 12 bases matching TRBD2. This CDR3 comprises 21 residues. The J segment lost 2 bases and the V segment lost 3 bases, leaving 18 bases of the junction unmatched. CDR1 and CDR2 from the germline V gene are LGHDT and YNNKEL (reference sequence). CDR3 bases: TGTGCCAGCAGCCACAAGCTCTTTATCACGGGACTAGCGGGCGCCACAGATACGCAGTATTTT. This sequence encodes CASSHKLFITGLAGATDTQYF.